The rows below give T cell receptor beta chains drawn from one sample of a study of T cells expressing NK-cell markers. TCRdb re-called the 5' RACE reads and gives one entry per CDR3 protein, without DNA. The sample's table shows around 280,000 distinct CDR3 sequences. Sample: blood T cells: a sorted CD56 or NKG2C T cell subset, CD4+ or CD8+ T cells, or bulk PBMC T cells (not recorded which). The receptors derive from a man younger than 30 in good health. Each CDR3 is given with its conserved first and last residue.

TRBV28	TRBJ2-1	CASGRFSGGAYNEQFF
TRBV5-5	TRBJ2-2	CASSLVPASGGNTGELFF
TRBV28	TRBJ1-5	CASTILGISNQPQHF
TRBV10-1	TRBJ2-3	CASSDGGKGTDTQYF
TRBV20-1	TRBJ2-3	CSARAPFSEPGTDTQYF
TRBV29-1	TRBJ2-7	CSVSVRGLTSYEQYF
TRBV30	TRBJ2-2	CAWSGVRSGELFF
TRBV20-1	TRBJ2-3	CSAVGTSTDTQYF
TRBV24-1	TRBJ2-6	CATSQGAKMGAGANVLTF
TRBV7-6	TRBJ2-5	CASSLALRDRETQYF
TRBV12-3/TRBV12-4	TRBJ1-4	CASSLAAWVGKLFF
TRBV7-3	TRBJ2-3	CASSLGPIDTQYF
TRBV6-5	TRBJ2-7	CASSSGAPRPYEQYF
TRBV5-1	TRBJ1-4	CASSLVQGPANEKLFF
TRBV4-3	TRBJ2-1	CASSQERTSLMEQFF
TRBV30	TRBJ2-7	CAWSVRPGEQYF
TRBV29-1	TRBJ1-4	CSVDLGRGEKLFF
TRBV29-1	TRBJ2-1	CSVVPGLAYEQFF
TRBV4-3	TRBJ2-1	CASSQARVSSYNEQFF
TRBV15	TRBJ2-1	CATSRDRLDSAGRRNEQFF
TRBV29-1	TRBJ2-5	CSGQREWQETQYF
TRBV12-3/TRBV12-4	TRBJ2-3	CASSLVQGGDTQYF
TRBV7-3	TRBJ2-7	CASSRTGVLDEQYF
TRBV6-5	TRBJ2-1	CASSYSGLAGVEQFF
TRBV7-6	TRBJ2-2	CASRLISTGELFF
TRBV7-6	TRBJ2-7	CASSLSRGQGVDYEQYF
TRBV20-1	TRBJ1-3	CSAQATGRHSGNTIYF
TRBV24-1	TRBJ2-3	CATSDHLAGAHSDTQYF
TRBV10-3	TRBJ2-1	CAISEPERSSYNEQFF
TRBV6-2/TRBV6-3	TRBJ2-2	CASSYSRGQGRTGELFF
TRBV28	TRBJ2-3	CASTPWGGQASTDTQYF
TRBV12-3/TRBV12-4	TRBJ1-5	CASSLSWARNQPQHF
TRBV11-2	TRBJ2-1	CASSLEGGDRRVGAYNEQFF
TRBV7-8	TRBJ2-1	CASSFAGSLKKQFF
TRBV24-1	TRBJ2-5	CATSEATGGIGREETQYF
TRBV5-1	TRBJ2-1	CASSDTTIEQFF
TRBV30	TRBJ2-1	CAWGKGTSGRVNEQFF
TRBV7-2	TRBJ1-5	CASSSGISGNQPQHF
TRBV12-3/TRBV12-4	TRBJ1-5	CASGQGGDQPQHF
TRBV20-1	TRBJ1-5	CSARDLETGGPNQPQHF
TRBV20-1	TRBJ2-3	CSARTSGRAGTQYF
TRBV12-3/TRBV12-4	TRBJ1-3	CASSQGSDTIYF
TRBV20-1	TRBJ2-1	CSARDAMGLEQFF
TRBV12-3/TRBV12-4	TRBJ2-1	CASRSINWNQREQFF
TRBV5-1	TRBJ2-3	CASSGGTSGHTDTQYF
TRBV5-1	TRBJ2-1	CASSLEAGEWNEQFF
TRBV20-1	TRBJ1-1	CSARETFRNTEAFF
TRBV6-5	TRBJ2-1	CASRLAGGPNNEQFF